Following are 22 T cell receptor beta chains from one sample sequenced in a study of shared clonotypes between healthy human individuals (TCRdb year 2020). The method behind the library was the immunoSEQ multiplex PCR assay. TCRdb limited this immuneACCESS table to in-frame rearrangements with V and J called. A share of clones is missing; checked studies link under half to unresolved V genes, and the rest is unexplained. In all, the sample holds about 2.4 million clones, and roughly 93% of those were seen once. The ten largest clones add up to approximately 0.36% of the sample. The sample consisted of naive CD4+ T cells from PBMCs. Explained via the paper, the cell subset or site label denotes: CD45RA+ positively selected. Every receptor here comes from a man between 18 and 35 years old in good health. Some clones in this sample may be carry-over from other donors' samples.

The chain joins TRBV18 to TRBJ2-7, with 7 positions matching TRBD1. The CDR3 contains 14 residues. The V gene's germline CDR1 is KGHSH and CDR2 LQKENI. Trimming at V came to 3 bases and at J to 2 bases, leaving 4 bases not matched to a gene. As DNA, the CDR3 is TGTGCCAGCTCACCGACAGGGAACACCTACGAGCAGTACTTC. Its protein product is CASSPTGNTYEQYF.

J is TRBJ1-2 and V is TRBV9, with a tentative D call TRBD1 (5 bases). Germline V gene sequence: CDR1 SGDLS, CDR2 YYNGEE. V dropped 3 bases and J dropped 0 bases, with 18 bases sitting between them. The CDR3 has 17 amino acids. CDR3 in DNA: TGTGCCAGCAGCGCGGCCTTTGGGACTCCTACTAACTATGGCTACACCTTC. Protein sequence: CASSAAFGTPTNYGYTF.

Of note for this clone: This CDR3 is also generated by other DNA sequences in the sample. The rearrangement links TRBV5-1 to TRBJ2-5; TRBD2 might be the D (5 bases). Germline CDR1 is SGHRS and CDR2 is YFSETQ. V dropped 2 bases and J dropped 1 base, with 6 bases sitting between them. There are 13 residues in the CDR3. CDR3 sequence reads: CASSFGSQETQYF. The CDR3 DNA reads TGCGCCAGCAGCTTTGGGAGCCAAGAGACCCAGTACTTC.

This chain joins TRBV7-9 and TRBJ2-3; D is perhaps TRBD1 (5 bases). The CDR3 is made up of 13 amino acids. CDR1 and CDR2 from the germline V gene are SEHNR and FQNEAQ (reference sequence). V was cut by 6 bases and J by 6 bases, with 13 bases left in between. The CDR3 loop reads CASSQRGMDTQYF. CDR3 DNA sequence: TGTGCCAGCAGTCAAAGGGGAATGGATACGCAGTATTTT.

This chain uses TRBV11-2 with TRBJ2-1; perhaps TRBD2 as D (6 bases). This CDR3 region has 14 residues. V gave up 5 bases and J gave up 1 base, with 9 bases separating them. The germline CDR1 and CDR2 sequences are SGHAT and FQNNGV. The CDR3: CASSHGRSYNEQFF. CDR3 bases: TGTGCCAGCAGCCACGGGAGATCCTACAATGAGCAGTTCTTC.

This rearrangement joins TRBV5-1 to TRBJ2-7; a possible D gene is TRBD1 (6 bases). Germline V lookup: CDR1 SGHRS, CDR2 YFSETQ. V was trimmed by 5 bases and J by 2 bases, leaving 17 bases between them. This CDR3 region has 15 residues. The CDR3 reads CASRVTGTITYEQYF. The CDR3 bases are TGCGCCAGCAGGGTTACCGGGACAATCACCTACGAGCAGTACTTC.

The CDR3 is CASSPRTGRGNTIYF. The CDR3, as DNA: TGTGCCAGCAGCCCACGGACAGGTCGTGGGAACACCATATATTTT. The chain carries TRBV7-8 and TRBJ1-3, with TRBD1 matching 7 bases. Trimming removed 5 bases from V and 7 bases from J; junction bases left unmatched: 11. The CDR3 extends over 15 amino acids. Germline V CDR1 and CDR2: SGHVS, FQNEAQ.

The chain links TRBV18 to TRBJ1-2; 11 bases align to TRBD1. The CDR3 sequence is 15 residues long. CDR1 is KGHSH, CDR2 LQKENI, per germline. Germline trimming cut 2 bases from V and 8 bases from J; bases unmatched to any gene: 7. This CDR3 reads CASSPAGQGGVGYTF. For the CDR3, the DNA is TGTGCCAGCTCACCAGCGGGACAGGGGGGCGTAGGCTACACCTTC.

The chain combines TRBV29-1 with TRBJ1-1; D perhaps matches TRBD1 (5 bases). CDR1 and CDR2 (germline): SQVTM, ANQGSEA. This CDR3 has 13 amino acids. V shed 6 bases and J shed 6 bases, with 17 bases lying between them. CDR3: CSVALWGSAEAFF. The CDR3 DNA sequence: TGCAGCGTCGCCCTGTGGGGGAGCGCTGAAGCTTTCTTT.

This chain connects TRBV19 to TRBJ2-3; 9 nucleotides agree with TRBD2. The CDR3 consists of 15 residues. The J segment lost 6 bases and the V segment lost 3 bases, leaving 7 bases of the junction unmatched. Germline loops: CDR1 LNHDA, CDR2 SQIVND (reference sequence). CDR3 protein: CASSIKAGGPDTQYF. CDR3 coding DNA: TGTGCCAGTAGTATTAAGGCGGGAGGGCCGGATACGCAGTATTTT.

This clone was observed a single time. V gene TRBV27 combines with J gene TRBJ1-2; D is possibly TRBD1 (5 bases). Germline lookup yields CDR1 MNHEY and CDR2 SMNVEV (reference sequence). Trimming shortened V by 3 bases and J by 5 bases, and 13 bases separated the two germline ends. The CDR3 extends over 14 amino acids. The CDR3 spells CASSFTRQGYGYTF. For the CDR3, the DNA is TGTGCCAGCAGTTTCACCCGCCAGGGTTATGGCTACACCTTC.

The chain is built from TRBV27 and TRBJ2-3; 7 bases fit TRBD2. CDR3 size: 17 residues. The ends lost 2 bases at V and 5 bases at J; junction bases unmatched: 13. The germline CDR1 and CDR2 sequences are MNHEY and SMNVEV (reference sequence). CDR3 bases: TGTGCCAGCAGTTTAATCCTTAGTGCGCGGGAGAGAGATACGCAGTATTTT. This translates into CASSLILSARERDTQYF.

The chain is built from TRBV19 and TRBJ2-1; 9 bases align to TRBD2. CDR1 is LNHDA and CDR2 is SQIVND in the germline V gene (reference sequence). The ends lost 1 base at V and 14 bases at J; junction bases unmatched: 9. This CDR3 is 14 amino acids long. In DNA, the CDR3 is TGTGCCAGTAGTATAGCTAGCGGGACCCCCGTGGAGTTCTTC. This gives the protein CASSIASGTPVEFF.

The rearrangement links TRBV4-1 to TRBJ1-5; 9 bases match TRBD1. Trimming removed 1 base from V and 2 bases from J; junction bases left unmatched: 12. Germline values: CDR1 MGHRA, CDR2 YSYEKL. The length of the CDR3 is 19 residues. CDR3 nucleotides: TGCGCCAGCAGCCAAGTGATTGGAGACAGGGGGGTCGGCAATCAGCCCCAGCATTTT. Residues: CASSQVIGDRGVGNQPQHF.

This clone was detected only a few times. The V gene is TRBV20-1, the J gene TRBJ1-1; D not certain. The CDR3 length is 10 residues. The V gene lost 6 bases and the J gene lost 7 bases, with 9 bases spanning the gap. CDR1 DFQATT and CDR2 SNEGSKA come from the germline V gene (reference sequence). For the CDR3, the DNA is TGCAGTGCGATAAGAGGTGAAGCTTTCTTT. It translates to CSAIRGEAFF.

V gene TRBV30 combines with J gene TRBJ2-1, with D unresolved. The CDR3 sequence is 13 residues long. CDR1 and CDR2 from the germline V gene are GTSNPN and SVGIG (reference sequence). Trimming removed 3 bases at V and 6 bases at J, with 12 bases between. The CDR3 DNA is TGTGCCTGGAGGCACCAGCCCGGCAATGAGCAGTTCTTC. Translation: CAWRHQPGNEQFF.

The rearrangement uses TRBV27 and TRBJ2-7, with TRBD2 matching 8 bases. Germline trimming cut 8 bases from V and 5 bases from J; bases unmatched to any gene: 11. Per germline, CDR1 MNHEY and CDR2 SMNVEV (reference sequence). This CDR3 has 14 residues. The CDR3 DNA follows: TGTGCCAGCCGGGGGGGTTCCTGGGTAAACGAGCAGTACTTC. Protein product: CASRGGSWVNEQYF.

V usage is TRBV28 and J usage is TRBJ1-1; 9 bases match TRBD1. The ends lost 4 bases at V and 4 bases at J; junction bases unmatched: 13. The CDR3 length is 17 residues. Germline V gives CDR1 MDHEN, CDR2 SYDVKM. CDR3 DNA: TGTGCCAGCAGTTCCAACAGGGGGCAAGGTTGGGGCACTGAAGCTTTCTTT. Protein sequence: CASSSNRGQGWGTEAFF.

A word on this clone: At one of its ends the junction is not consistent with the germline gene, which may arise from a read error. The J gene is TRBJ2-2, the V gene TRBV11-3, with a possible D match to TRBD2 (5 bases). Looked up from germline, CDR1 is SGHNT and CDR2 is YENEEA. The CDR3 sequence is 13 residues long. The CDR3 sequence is CASRSDPGRGAVF. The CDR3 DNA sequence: TGTGCCAGCAGATCGGACCCTGGTCGGGGAGCTGTTTTT.

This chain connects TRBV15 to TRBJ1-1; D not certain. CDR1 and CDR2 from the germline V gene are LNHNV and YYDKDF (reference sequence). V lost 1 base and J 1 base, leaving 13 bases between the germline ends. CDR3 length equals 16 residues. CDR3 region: CATSRGFAKGNTEAFF. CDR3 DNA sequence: TGTGCCACCAGCAGAGGGTTCGCGAAGGGGAACACTGAAGCTTTCTTT.

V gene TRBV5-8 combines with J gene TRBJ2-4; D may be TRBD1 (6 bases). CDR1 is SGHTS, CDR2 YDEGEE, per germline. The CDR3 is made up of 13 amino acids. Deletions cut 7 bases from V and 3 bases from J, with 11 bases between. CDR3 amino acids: CASFRQDKNIQYF. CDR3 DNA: TGTGCCAGCTTCCGACAGGACAAAAACATTCAGTACTTC.

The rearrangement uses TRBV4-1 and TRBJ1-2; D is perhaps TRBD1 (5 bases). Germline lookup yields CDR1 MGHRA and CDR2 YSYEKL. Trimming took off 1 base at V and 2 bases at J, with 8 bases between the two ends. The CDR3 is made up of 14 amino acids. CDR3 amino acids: CASSQVGGNYGYTF. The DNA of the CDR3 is TGCGCCAGCAGCCAAGTTGGGGGGAACTATGGCTACACCTTC.